The 13 T cell receptor beta chains listed next were all sequenced from one sample in a study of blood T cell repertoires in COVID-19. TCRdb's copy holds only in-frame clones and misses some; the assay was immunoSEQ multiplex PCR. The sample consists of 250,000 to 350,000 clones, more than 70% of them appearing once. The material sequenced was PBMCs or T cells enriched from blood (not recorded which). The receptors were gathered from an older woman in a cohort exposed to, infected with or recovered from COVID-19 (not recorded which).

Details on this clone: Other DNA sequences from this sample encode an identical CDR3 as well. The chain joins TRBV2 to TRBJ1-4; D is perhaps TRBD1 (6 bases). Germline V gene lookup returns CDR1 SNHLY and CDR2 FYNNEI. The CDR3 sequence is 14 residues long. Trimming removed 6 bases from V and 0 bases from J, with 8 bases in between. CDR3 protein: CASRRTATNEKLFF. The CDR3 coding sequence is TGTGCCAGCAGGAGGACAGCAACTAATGAAAAACTGTTTTTT.

The V gene is TRBV6-5, the J gene TRBJ2-7, with TRBD2 matching 11 bases. The germline V gene encodes CDR1 MNHEY and CDR2 SVGAGI. This CDR3 has 13 residues. V was clipped by 7 bases and J by 4 bases; unmatched bases: 3. The CDR3 region has the DNA TGTGCCAGCACTGGGACTAGCGGTTACGAGCAGTACTTC. Protein sequence: CASTGTSGYEQYF.

This CDR3 reads CASGTGLGDTGELFF. DNA for the CDR3: TGTGCCAGCGGTACAGGGTTGGGAGACACCGGGGAGCTGTTTTTT. The chain joins TRBV5-4 to TRBJ2-2; tentative D call: TRBD1 (6 bases). CDR1 and CDR2 (germline): SGHNT, YYREEE (reference sequence). The length of the CDR3 is 15 residues. The germline V and J ends were trimmed by 7 bases and 3 bases, with 16 bases remaining between them.

This chain connects TRBV5-1 to TRBJ2-7, with D tentatively TRBD1 (6 bases). The CDR3 spans 12 residues. The V end was cut by 5 bases, the J end by 4 bases, with 10 bases between. Germline CDR1 is SGHRS and CDR2 is YFSETQ. The CDR3 spells CASRRTEYEQYF. CDR3 DNA sequence: TGCGCCAGCAGACGGACAGAGTACGAGCAGTACTTC.

The chain links TRBV5-1 to TRBJ2-2, with D unresolved. The CDR3 is made up of 15 amino acids. In germline, CDR1 is SGHRS, CDR2 YFSETQ. Trimming took 0 bases from V and 6 from J, leaving 12 bases between them. The CDR3 here is CASSLVSQRSGELFF. The CDR3 coding sequence is TGCGCCAGCAGCTTGGTTTCCCAGAGGTCCGGGGAGCTGTTTTTT.

The V gene is TRBV3-1 (or the pseudogene TRBV3-2), the J gene TRBJ2-1; 7 bases map to TRBD2. Germline V gene data show CDR1 as LGHDT and CDR2 as YNNKEL (reference sequence). After removal of 5 bases from V and 1 base from J, the junction contained 11 bases not matched to a gene. The CDR3 is 17 residues long. CDR3 in DNA: TGTGCCAGCAGCGCTCGACTAGCAGTCTCGTCCTACAATGAGCAGTTCTTC. Translation: CASSARLAVSSYNEQFF.

Details on this clone: The identical CDR3 is also encoded by other nucleotide sequences in the sample. The CDR3 loop reads CASSFSSGGETQYF. The CDR3 nucleotides are TGTGCCAGCAGCTTTAGTAGCGGGGGCGAGACCCAGTACTTC. The J gene is TRBJ2-5, the V gene TRBV7-2; TRBD2 agrees at 9 bases. Germline V lookup: CDR1 SGHTA, CDR2 FQGNSA. The J segment lost 5 bases and the V segment lost 3 bases, leaving 4 bases of the junction unmatched. CDR3 length equals 14 residues. The full variable domain, with the rest looked up from reference TRBV7-2 and TRBJ2-5, is GAGVSQSPSNKVTEKGKDVELRCDPISGHTALYWYRQSLGQGLEFLIYFQGNSAPDKSGLPSDRFSAERTGGSVSTLTIQRTQQEDSAVYLCASSFSSGGETQYFGPGTRLLVL.

This clone was detected once. The chain uses TRBV19 and TRBJ1-5, with a possible D match to TRBD1 (5 bases). The CDR3 runs 16 residues. CDR1 and CDR2 (germline): LNHDA, SQIVND (reference sequence). V dropped 6 bases and J dropped 1 base, with 16 bases sitting between them. DNA for the CDR3: TGTGCCAGTAGCCAAGGGGCGGGACGGAGCAATCAGCCCCAGCATTTT. Encoded protein: CASSQGAGRSNQPQHF.

The chain is built from TRBV7-8 and TRBJ2-6; 9 nucleotides align to TRBD2. J lost 1 base, V lost 6 bases, and 13 bases had no gene match. CDR3 size: 19 residues. Germline V gene data show CDR1 as SGHVS and CDR2 as FQNEAQ. The CDR3 loop reads CASRLTRLAGQSGANVLTF. CDR3 in DNA: TGTGCCAGCAGATTAACTAGGCTAGCGGGACAGTCTGGGGCCAACGTCCTGACTTTC.

V usage is TRBV29-1 and J usage is TRBJ1-4, with TRBD1 matching over 7 bases. The J segment lost 3 bases and the V segment lost 7 bases, leaving 8 bases of the junction unmatched. Germline V gives CDR1 SQVTM, CDR2 ANQGSEA. The CDR3 is made up of 14 amino acids. CDR3 in DNA: TGCAGCGCTATAAAGGGGGCGGCTAATGAAAAACTGTTTTTT. Its protein is CSAIKGAANEKLFF.

V is TRBV29-1 and J is TRBJ2-7; TRBD2 aligns across 9 bases. V lost 5 bases, J lost 0 bases, and 5 bases stayed unmatched. CDR1 and CDR2 (germline): SQVTM, ANQGSEA. The CDR3 contains 14 residues. The CDR3 protein is CSVMTSGSSYEQYF. CDR3 nucleotides: TGCAGCGTTATGACTAGCGGTAGCTCCTACGAGCAGTACTTC.

This clone was recorded once. This chain joins TRBV3-1 (or the pseudogene TRBV3-2) and TRBJ1-5; D is unclear. V was cut by 1 base and J by 6 bases, with 13 bases left in between. The germline V gene has CDR1 LGHDT and CDR2 YNNKEL (reference sequence). The CDR3 is 15 residues long. The CDR3 bases are TGTGCCAGCAGCCAAGTTAAGGGCCGGGGTCAGCCCCAGCATTTT. This encodes CASSQVKGRGQPQHF.

The chain combines TRBV19 with TRBJ2-6; 9 bases are shared with TRBD1. The CDR3 extends over 17 amino acids. Trimming cost V 3 bases and J 2 bases; bases outside gene matches: 5. The germline V gene has CDR1 LNHDA and CDR2 SQIVND (reference sequence). The CDR3 coding sequence is TGTGCCAGTAGTATCCGGACAGGGGAAGCTGGGGCCAACGTCCTGACTTTC. As protein: CASSIRTGEAGANVLTF.